This TCR beta chain derives from a study of blood T cell repertoires in COVID-19. About the research overall: Sites across the United States, Italy and Spain contributed samples from acute and convalescent COVID-19. Sources were T cells, B-cell-depleted T cells, or PBMCs; the material itself was cDNA or gDNA.

Germline lookup yields CDR1 SEHNR and CDR2 FQNEAQ (reference sequence). Trimming removed 5 bases from V and 7 bases from J, with 18 bases in between. The CDR3 is made up of 15 amino acids. In the study's own analysis: Reference gene primer amplification gave estimated nucleated cell counts. This table comes from immunoSEQ multiplex PCR, and its TCRdb copy is limited to in-frame clones, with some not included. V and J calls and clone size are those listed in that table; D and trimming were worked out from the DNA. This sample has roughly 670,000 clones; 85% to 90% occur once, and the top ten carry under 0.3%.

This sequence joins TRBV7-9 and TRBJ2-1, with D possibly TRBD1 on 6 matching bases. The receptor comes from a woman younger than 30 with acute or convalescent COVID-19. Sequencing used peripheral blood. The CDR3 DNA sequence: TGTGCCAGCAGCCCAGGGGCAGTAGCGAGGAATGAGCAGTTCTTC. Translating gives CASSPGAVARNEQFF.